These T cell receptor beta chains were read from a single sample in a study of T-cell reconstitution after alpha-beta-depleted transplantation in children. MiXCR, run by TCRdb on the PCR reads, gives a single entry per CDR3 protein. The table includes approximately 400,000 distinct CDR3 sequences, approximately 11% detected once. This specimen was PBMCs from the stem cell graft donor, taken from the stem cell graft. All receptors come from a human donor who donated a stem cell graft to a child with acute myeloid leukemia. The CDR3 runs from the conserved cysteine through the conserved F or W. Fields, in order: V gene, D gene, clone size, J gene, CDR3 protein, CDR3 DNA. The D gene is left open where the match is weak. The size field is filled for only some rows; it gives once, few, many or a size class.

v_call: TRBV15
d_call: -
clone_size: few
j_call: TRBJ1-5
cdr3_aa: CATSSNRDQPQHF
cdr3_nt: TGTGCCACCAGCAGTAACAGGGATCAGCCCCAGCATTTT

v_call: TRBV30
d_call: TRBD1
clone_size: -
j_call: TRBJ1-1
cdr3_aa: CAANPGGWTEAFF
cdr3_nt: TGTGCCGCGAACCCAGGGGGTTGGACTGAAGCTTTCTTT

v_call: TRBV11-2
d_call: TRBD1
clone_size: few
j_call: TRBJ1-5
cdr3_aa: CASSLVGGQGPHSNQPQHF
cdr3_nt: TGTGCCAGCAGCTTGGTGGGGGGACAGGGGCCCCATAGCAATCAGCCCCAGCATTTT

v_call: TRBV29-1
d_call: -
clone_size: few
j_call: TRBJ2-2
cdr3_aa: CSGGRAGASNTGELFF
cdr3_nt: TGCAGCGGGGGGAGAGCAGGGGCTTCGAACACCGGGGAGCTGTTTTTT

v_call: TRBV14
d_call: TRBD1
clone_size: many
j_call: TRBJ1-3
cdr3_aa: CASSQGTGGRNTIYF
cdr3_nt: TGTGCCAGCAGCCAAGGGACAGGGGGCAGAAACACCATATATTTT

v_call: TRBV30
d_call: -
clone_size: -
j_call: TRBJ2-1
cdr3_aa: CAWSVGPGRVRNEQFF
cdr3_nt: TGTGCCTGGAGTGTAGGGCCTGGCAGGGTACGGAATGAGCAGTTCTTC

v_call: TRBV10-3
d_call: TRBD2
clone_size: few
j_call: TRBJ2-1
cdr3_aa: CATLTTSGKDEQFF
cdr3_nt: TGTGCCACCCTAACGACTAGCGGGAAGGATGAGCAGTTCTTC

v_call: TRBV20-1
d_call: -
clone_size: few
j_call: TRBJ2-1
cdr3_aa: CSASPQYNEQFF
cdr3_nt: TGCAGTGCTAGCCCCCAATACAATGAGCAGTTCTTC

v_call: TRBV4-3
d_call: -
clone_size: few
j_call: TRBJ2-1
cdr3_aa: CASSGGDSYNEQFF
cdr3_nt: TGCGCCAGCAGCGGCGGTGACTCCTACAATGAGCAGTTCTTC

v_call: TRBV10-3
d_call: TRBD1
clone_size: many
j_call: TRBJ1-1
cdr3_aa: CAISEWGVQGDTEAFF
cdr3_nt: TGTGCCATCAGTGAGTGGGGGGTGCAGGGGGACACTGAAGCTTTCTTT

v_call: TRBV27
d_call: -
clone_size: few
j_call: TRBJ2-4
cdr3_aa: CASSPGQFINIQYF
cdr3_nt: TGTGCCAGCAGTCCTGGACAGTTTATAAACATTCAGTACTTC

v_call: TRBV29-1
d_call: TRBD1
clone_size: few
j_call: TRBJ1-3
cdr3_aa: CSVAIQGKGNTIYF
cdr3_nt: TGCAGCGTTGCGATACAGGGGAAAGGAAACACCATATATTTT

v_call: TRBV11-2
d_call: -
clone_size: few
j_call: TRBJ2-3
cdr3_aa: CASSPPGQKVDGFGTDTQYF
cdr3_nt: TGTGCCAGCAGCCCACCGGGACAAAAAGTCGATGGGTTTGGCACAGATACGCAGTATTTT

v_call: TRBV6-1
d_call: TRBD1
clone_size: -
j_call: TRBJ2-7
cdr3_aa: CASRRTGDLIEQYF
cdr3_nt: TGTGCCAGCAGACGTACAGGGGACCTAATCGAGCAGTACTTC

v_call: TRBV29-1
d_call: -
clone_size: -
j_call: TRBJ2-1
cdr3_aa: CSVATLGEQFF
cdr3_nt: TGCAGCGTTGCTACCCTCGGCGAGCAGTTCTTC

v_call: TRBV21-1
d_call: -
clone_size: many
j_call: TRBJ1-2
cdr3_aa: CASTDGQGASGYTF
cdr3_nt: TGTGCCAGCACCGACGGACAGGGGGCTAGTGGCTACACCTTC

v_call: TRBV11-2
d_call: -
clone_size: many
j_call: TRBJ2-1
cdr3_aa: CASSQGAGPRDNEQFF
cdr3_nt: TGTGCCAGCAGCCAGGGCGCGGGACCCAGGGACAATGAGCAGTTCTTC

v_call: TRBV29-1
d_call: -
clone_size: many
j_call: TRBJ1-2
cdr3_aa: CSVEVLVNGYTF
cdr3_nt: TGCAGCGTTGAAGTTCTGGTCAATGGCTACACCTTC

v_call: TRBV5-6
d_call: TRBD1
clone_size: few
j_call: TRBJ2-3
cdr3_aa: CASSFRDRVADTQYF
cdr3_nt: TGTGCCAGCAGCTTTCGGGACAGGGTTGCAGATACGCAGTATTTT

v_call: TRBV6-1
d_call: -
clone_size: few
j_call: TRBJ1-2
cdr3_aa: CASSEVTGPGYTF
cdr3_nt: TGTGCCAGCAGTGAAGTCACAGGGCCCGGCTACACCTTC

v_call: TRBV7-3
d_call: -
clone_size: -
j_call: TRBJ2-2
cdr3_aa: CASSLTTRPRGTGELFF
cdr3_nt: TGTGCCAGCAGCTTAACCACGCGGCCACGTGGCACCGGGGAGCTGTTTTTT

v_call: TRBV7-3
d_call: -
clone_size: few
j_call: TRBJ2-1
cdr3_aa: CASSLGGGAGNEQFF
cdr3_nt: TGTGCCAGCAGCTTAGGTGGGGGGGCCGGCAATGAGCAGTTCTTC

v_call: TRBV5-5
d_call: TRBD1
clone_size: -
j_call: TRBJ2-1
cdr3_aa: CASSLMGQADNEQFF
cdr3_nt: TGTGCCAGCAGCCTCATGGGACAGGCCGACAATGAGCAGTTCTTC

v_call: TRBV4-1
d_call: TRBD2
clone_size: -
j_call: TRBJ2-3
cdr3_aa: CASSQAAGSSTDTQYF
cdr3_nt: TGCGCCAGCAGCCAAGCAGCGGGATCTAGCACAGATACGCAGTATTTT

v_call: TRBV11-2
d_call: -
clone_size: -
j_call: TRBJ1-6
cdr3_aa: CASGVGRNSPLHF
cdr3_nt: TGTGCCAGCGGGGTAGGACGGAATTCACCCCTCCACTTT

v_call: TRBV12-3/TRBV12-4
d_call: -
clone_size: many
j_call: TRBJ2-2
cdr3_aa: CASSPGTGELFF
cdr3_nt: TGTGCCAGCAGCCCGGGCACCGGGGAGCTGTTTTTT

v_call: TRBV20-1
d_call: -
clone_size: few
j_call: TRBJ2-7
cdr3_aa: CSASRRGQGTYEQYF
cdr3_nt: TGCAGTGCTAGTAGGAGGGGTCAGGGCACCTACGAGCAGTACTTC

v_call: TRBV5-1
d_call: TRBD1
clone_size: few
j_call: TRBJ1-5
cdr3_aa: CASSLGTGRHSNQPQHF
cdr3_nt: TGCGCCAGCAGCTTGGGGACAGGAAGACATAGCAATCAGCCCCAGCATTTT

v_call: TRBV5-1
d_call: -
clone_size: -
j_call: TRBJ1-1
cdr3_aa: CASSSYPQEPNTEAFF
cdr3_nt: TGCGCCAGCAGCTCCTACCCACAGGAACCGAACACTGAAGCTTTCTTT

v_call: TRBV27
d_call: TRBD2
clone_size: -
j_call: TRBJ2-2
cdr3_aa: CASSPPAGGGGELFF
cdr3_nt: TGTGCCAGCAGTCCCCCGGCGGGGGGCGGCGGGGAGCTGTTTTTT

v_call: TRBV20-1
d_call: TRBD2
clone_size: -
j_call: TRBJ2-3
cdr3_aa: CSAATSGESTDTQYF
cdr3_nt: TGCAGTGCAGCGACTAGCGGGGAGAGCACAGATACGCAGTATTTT

v_call: TRBV29-1
d_call: TRBD2
clone_size: -
j_call: TRBJ2-3
cdr3_aa: CSVGGLAGGTDTQYF
cdr3_nt: TGCAGCGTTGGGGGACTAGCGGGGGGCACAGATACGCAGTATTTT

v_call: TRBV18
d_call: -
clone_size: few
j_call: TRBJ2-7
cdr3_aa: CASSPGLTDYEQYF
cdr3_nt: TGTGCCAGCTCCCCGGGCCTGACGGACTACGAGCAGTACTTC

v_call: TRBV7-8
d_call: -
clone_size: few
j_call: TRBJ2-1
cdr3_aa: CASSSEGGAYNEQFF
cdr3_nt: TGTGCCAGCAGCTCAGAGGGGGGTGCCTACAATGAGCAGTTCTTC

v_call: TRBV20-1
d_call: TRBD2
clone_size: -
j_call: TRBJ2-1
cdr3_aa: CRALAGGPNEQFF
cdr3_nt: TGCAGGGCACTAGCGGGGGGGCCTAATGAGCAGTTCTTC

v_call: TRBV9
d_call: -
clone_size: few
j_call: TRBJ2-4
cdr3_aa: CASSVAGKIAKNIQYF
cdr3_nt: TGTGCCAGCAGCGTAGCCGGCAAAATAGCCAAAAACATTCAGTACTTC

v_call: TRBV6-5
d_call: -
clone_size: few
j_call: TRBJ2-3
cdr3_aa: CASSNLNTQYF
cdr3_nt: TGTGCCAGCAGCAACCTTAATACGCAGTATTTT

v_call: TRBV6-5
d_call: TRBD2
clone_size: few
j_call: TRBJ2-2
cdr3_aa: CASSYVAGGNGELFF
cdr3_nt: TGTGCCAGCAGTTACGTTGCGGGGGGCAACGGGGAGCTGTTTTTT

v_call: TRBV4-1
d_call: -
clone_size: -
j_call: TRBJ1-6
cdr3_aa: CASSQESASPLHF
cdr3_nt: TGCGCCAGCAGCCAAGAATCCGCTTCACCCCTCCACTTT

v_call: TRBV5-1
d_call: -
clone_size: few
j_call: TRBJ2-3
cdr3_aa: CASSLGTASQHEYAPVYEQYF
cdr3_nt: TGCGCCAGCAGCTTGGGCACCGCTTCCCAACACGAATACGCCCCCGTATACGAGCAGTATTTT

v_call: TRBV2
d_call: TRBD1
clone_size: -
j_call: TRBJ2-5
cdr3_aa: CASIPTGQGETQYF
cdr3_nt: TGTGCCAGCATTCCAACGGGACAGGGGGAGACCCAGTACTTC

v_call: TRBV12-3/TRBV12-4
d_call: -
clone_size: -
j_call: TRBJ1-5
cdr3_aa: CASSLDVSNQPQHF
cdr3_nt: TGTGCCAGCAGTTTAGACGTCAGCAATCAGCCCCAGCATTTT

v_call: TRBV7-2
d_call: -
clone_size: few
j_call: TRBJ2-7
cdr3_aa: CASSLQSDYYEQYF
cdr3_nt: TGTGCCAGCAGCTTACAGAGCGATTACTACGAGCAGTACTTC

v_call: TRBV5-1
d_call: TRBD2
clone_size: many
j_call: TRBJ2-3
cdr3_aa: CASSPGGITDTQYF
cdr3_nt: TGCGCCAGCAGCCCGGGGGGGATCACAGATACGCAGTATTTT